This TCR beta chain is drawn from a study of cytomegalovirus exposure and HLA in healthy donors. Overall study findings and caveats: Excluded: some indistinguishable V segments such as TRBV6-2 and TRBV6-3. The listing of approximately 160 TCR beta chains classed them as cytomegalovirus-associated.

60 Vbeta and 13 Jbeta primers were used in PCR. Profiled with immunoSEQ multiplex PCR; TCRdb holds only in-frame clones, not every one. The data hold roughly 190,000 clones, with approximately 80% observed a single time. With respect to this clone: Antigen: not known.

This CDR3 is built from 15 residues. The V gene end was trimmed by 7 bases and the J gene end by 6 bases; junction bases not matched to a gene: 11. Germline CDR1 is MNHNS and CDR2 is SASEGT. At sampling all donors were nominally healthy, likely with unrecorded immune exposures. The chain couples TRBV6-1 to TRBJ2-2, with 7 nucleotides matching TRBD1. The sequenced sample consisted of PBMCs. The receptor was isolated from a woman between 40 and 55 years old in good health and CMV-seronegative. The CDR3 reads CASIFDRAPAGELFF. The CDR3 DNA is TGTGCCAGCATATTTGACAGGGCCCCGGCCGGGGAGCTGTTTTTT.